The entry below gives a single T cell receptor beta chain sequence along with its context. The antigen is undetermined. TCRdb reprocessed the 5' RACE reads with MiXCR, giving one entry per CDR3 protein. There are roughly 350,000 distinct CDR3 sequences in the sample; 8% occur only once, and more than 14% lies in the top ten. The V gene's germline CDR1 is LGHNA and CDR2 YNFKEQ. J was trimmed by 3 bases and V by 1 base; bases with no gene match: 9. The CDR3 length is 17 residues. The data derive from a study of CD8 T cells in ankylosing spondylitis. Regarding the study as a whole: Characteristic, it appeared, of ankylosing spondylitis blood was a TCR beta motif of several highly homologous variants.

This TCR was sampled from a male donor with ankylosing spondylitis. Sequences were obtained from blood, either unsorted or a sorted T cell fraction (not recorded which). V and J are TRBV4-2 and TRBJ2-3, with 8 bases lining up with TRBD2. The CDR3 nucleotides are TGTGCCAGCAGCCAAGTGATGGGAGCGGGAGCAACAGATACGCAGTATTTT. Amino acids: CASSQVMGAGATDTQYF.